The 27 T cell receptor beta chains reported below all come from one sample, sequenced in a study of cytomegalovirus exposure and HLA in healthy donors. PCR was performed using 60 Vbeta and 13 Jbeta primers. Clones were read by immunoSEQ multiplex PCR, and TCRdb kept only the in-frame ones, dropping some. The data contain under 200,000 clones, around 86% of them singletons. The sequenced sample consisted of PBMCs. The receptors originated from a human donor in good health.

V gene TRBV4-1 combines with J gene TRBJ1-2, with D unresolved. This CDR3 has 13 amino acids. Germline assignment: CDR1 MGHRA and CDR2 YSYEKL. Trimming removed 1 base at V and 4 bases at J, with 7 bases between. CDR3 DNA: TGCGCCAGCAGCCAAGGCGGGGTCTATGGCTACACCTTC. It yields the protein CASSQGGVYGYTF.

The J gene is TRBJ2-3, the V gene TRBV11-2; unclear D gene. This CDR3 has 11 residues. CDR1 and CDR2 from the germline V gene are SGHAT and FQNNGV. Deletions cut 5 bases from V and 4 bases from J, with 4 bases between. The CDR3: CASSLSDTQYF. DNA of the CDR3: TGTGCCAGCAGCCTATCAGATACGCAGTATTTT. Full variable domain (missing parts from reference TRBV11-2 and TRBJ2-3): EAGVAQSPRYKIIEKRQSVAFWCNPISGHATLYWYQQILGQGPKLLIQFQNNGVVDDSQLPKDRFSAERLKGVDSTLKIQPAKLEDSAVYLCASSLSDTQYFGPGTRLTVL.

CDR3 region: CASSAHRGRDGYTF. The CDR3 DNA sequence: TGTGCCAGCAGCGCCCACAGGGGGCGAGATGGCTACACCTTC. The chain has TRBV9 and TRBJ1-2; 9 nucleotides agree with TRBD1. The V segment lost 3 bases and the J segment 6 bases; nucleotides outside the gene matches: 6. The CDR3 is 14 amino acids. Germline CDR1 and CDR2: SGDLS and YYNGEE.

The chain combines TRBV5-1 with TRBJ1-5; 12 bases are shared with TRBD1. The length of the CDR3 is 16 residues. In germline, CDR1 is SGHRS, CDR2 YFSETQ. With V trimmed by 0 bases and J by 6 bases, 4 bases remained unmatched. CDR3 residues: CASSLDGTGGSQPQHF. The CDR3, as DNA: TGCGCCAGCAGCTTGGATGGGACAGGGGGCAGTCAGCCCCAGCATTTT.

This clone was seen a handful of times. The V call is TRBV19, the J call TRBJ1-2; perhaps TRBD1 as D (5 bases). V lost 2 bases, J lost 8 bases, and 15 bases lay in between. CDR1 is LNHDA and CDR2 is SQIVND in the germline V gene (reference sequence). The CDR3 has 14 amino acids. Here the CDR3 DNA reads TGTGCCAGTAGTATACAAGGAGGGGTCCAGGGCTACACCTTC. It translates to CASSIQGGVQGYTF.

The genes are TRBV19 and TRBJ2-3, with TRBD2 matching over 9 bases. The CDR3 consists of 17 residues. Losses at the gene ends were 0 bases for V and 3 bases for J; bases not matched to a gene: 7. Germline values: CDR1 LNHDA, CDR2 SQIVND (reference sequence). DNA for the CDR3: TGTGCCAGTAGTATAGATCCGGGACTAGCCGTGACAGATACGCAGTATTTT. Its protein is CASSIDPGLAVTDTQYF. Full variable domain (outside the CDR3, taken from reference TRBV19 and TRBJ2-3): DGGITQSPKYLFRKEGQNVTLSCEQNLNHDAMYWYRQDPGQGLRLIYYSQIVNDFQKGDIAEGYSVSREKKESFPLTVTSAQKNPTAFYLCASSIDPGLAVTDTQYFGPGTRLTVL.

Written as DNA, the CDR3 is TGTGCCAGCACTTCTGGGAGGGGGGGGACCGGGGAGCTGTTTTTT. Amino acids: CASTSGRGGTGELFF. This chain links TRBV9 with TRBJ2-2; tentatively, D is TRBD2 (7 bases). The CDR3 totals 15 residues. Trimming removed 6 bases at V and 5 bases at J, with 17 bases between. Germline values: CDR1 SGDLS, CDR2 YYNGEE.

The chain is built from TRBV7-2 and TRBJ2-7; 7 bases are shared with TRBD1. The CDR3 is 14 amino acids. Germline V gives CDR1 SGHTA, CDR2 FQGNSA. With V trimmed by 4 bases and J by 1 base, 4 bases remained unmatched. The CDR3 loop reads CASSSDRDSYEQYF. The CDR3 region has the DNA TGTGCCAGCAGCTCAGACAGGGATTCCTACGAGCAGTACTTC.

V usage is TRBV5-6 and J usage is TRBJ2-3; TRBD2 is a possible D gene (6 bases). The CDR3 is 16 amino acids. Per germline, CDR1 SGHDT and CDR2 YYEEEE. Trimming cost V 3 bases and J 4 bases, with 18 bases left between them. In nucleotides, the CDR3 is TGTGCCAGCAGCTCCCCGGGACTTGGTGGTCCAGATACGCAGTATTTT. Encoded protein: CASSSPGLGGPDTQYF.

Remarks on this clone: Other DNA sequences of this sample code for an identical CDR3. The chain is built from TRBV7-9 and TRBJ2-7; tentative D call: TRBD2 (5 bases). Germline CDR1 is SEHNR and CDR2 is FQNEAQ (reference sequence). V lost 6 bases to trimming and J lost 0 bases, with 12 bases between them. The CDR3 spans 14 residues. The CDR3 protein is CASSPTGSSYEQYF. In DNA form, the CDR3 reads TGTGCCAGCAGTCCGACGGGAAGCTCCTACGAGCAGTACTTC.

The chain is built from TRBV6-4 and TRBJ2-3, with D tentatively TRBD2 (6 bases). Trimming stripped 6 bases from V and 1 base from J, with 11 bases between. Germline V CDR1 and CDR2: MRHNA, SNTAGT. The length of the CDR3 is 14 residues. The chain's CDR3 is CASSTRGGTDTQYF. The CDR3 nucleotides are TGTGCCAGCAGCACCCGCGGGGGCACAGATACGCAGTATTTT.

The gene calls are TRBV5-1 and TRBJ1-1, with 8 bases lining up with TRBD1. CDR3 size: 15 residues. The germline V gene has CDR1 SGHRS and CDR2 YFSETQ. V was clipped by 0 bases and J by 7 bases; unmatched bases: 8. The CDR3 protein is CASSLDTGGFNEAFF. DNA of the CDR3: TGCGCCAGCAGCTTGGACACAGGGGGGTTCAATGAAGCTTTCTTT. Supplemented by reference TRBV5-1 and TRBJ1-1, the full variable domain reads KAGVTQTPRYLIKTRGQQVTLSCSPISGHRSVSWYQQTPGQGLQFLFEYFSETQRNKGNFPGRFSGRQFSNSRSEMNVSTLELGDSALYLCASSLDTGGFNEAFFGQGTRLTVV.

The CDR3 coding sequence is TGTGCCAGCAGCTTCGACAGGGTCGGTGGGACCCAGTACTTC. As protein: CASSFDRVGGTQYF. The chain links TRBV7-8 to TRBJ2-5; the match to TRBD1 covers 7 bases. The CDR3 spans 14 residues. Germline assignment: CDR1 SGHVS and CDR2 FQNEAQ. The trim removed 3 bases at V and 7 bases at J, leaving 8 bases unmatched.

V usage is TRBV9 and J usage is TRBJ1-2, with D possibly being TRBD1 (5 bases). The germline V and J ends were trimmed by 0 bases and 6 bases, with 9 bases remaining between them. Per germline, CDR1 SGDLS and CDR2 YYNGEE. CDR3 length: 13 amino acids. The CDR3 region has the DNA TGTGCCAGCAGCGTAGGTCAGGGTAATGGCTACACCTTC. Protein sequence: CASSVGQGNGYTF.

As for this clone: At one of its ends the junction is not consistent with the germline gene, which may arise from a read error. The chain carries TRBV7-9 and TRBJ2-5; the D gene is possibly TRBD1 (6 bases). Germline-derived CDR1 and CDR2 are SEHNR and FQNEAQ (reference sequence). There are 18 residues in the CDR3. This CDR3 reads CSSSLDSLRTDYQETQYF. CDR3 DNA sequence: TGTTCCAGCAGCTTAGATTCACTAAGGACAGATTACCAAGAGACCCAGTACTTC.

The CDR3 region is CASRPGTGSGETQYF. The CDR3 nucleotides read TGTGCCAGCAGACCCGGGACAGGGAGTGGAGAGACCCAGTACTTC. This chain joins TRBV27 and TRBJ2-5, with 9 bases fitting TRBD1. V was pared by 6 bases and J by 4 bases, with 9 bases of the junction left unmatched. The CDR3 has 15 amino acids. Germline V gene lookup returns CDR1 MNHEY and CDR2 SMNVEV (reference sequence).

This chain connects TRBV5-6 to TRBJ2-2; no firm D call. CDR1 is SGHDT and CDR2 is YYEEEE in the germline V gene. The V end was cut by 2 bases, the J end by 0 bases, with 2 bases between. The CDR3 consists of 13 residues. CDR3: CASSFANTGELFF. In DNA form, the CDR3 reads TGTGCCAGCAGCTTCGCGAACACCGGGGAGCTGTTTTTT.

This clone was counted a few times. The rearrangement joins TRBV7-6 to TRBJ2-7, with 8 positions matching TRBD1. V trimming: 6 bases; J trimming: 2 bases; junction bases outside the gene matches: 9. The CDR3 contains 15 residues. Germline V gene sequence: CDR1 SGHVS, CDR2 FNYEAQ. The CDR3: CASSNPGTGAYEQYF. CDR3 nucleotides: TGTGCCAGCAGTAATCCGGGGACAGGCGCCTACGAGCAGTACTTC.

This chain joins TRBV6-6 and TRBJ2-3; 8 bases are a match to TRBD2. The CDR3 is 16 residues long. V was pared by 2 bases and J by 2 bases, with 6 bases of the junction left unmatched. Germline V gene sequence: CDR1 MNHNY, CDR2 SVGAGI (reference sequence). In nucleotides, the CDR3 is TGTGCCAGCAGTTACAACGGGGGGGGATACACAGATACGCAGTATTTT. Translated, it gives CASSYNGGGYTDTQYF.

This chain uses TRBV18 with TRBJ1-3; D remains unclear. With 3 bases removed from V and 0 bases from J, the gap between germline ends came to 15 bases. This CDR3 has 17 amino acids. Germline CDR1 and CDR2: KGHSH and LQKENI. Here the CDR3 reads CASSPYSIKSSGNTIYF. CDR3 bases: TGTGCCAGCTCACCCTACTCGATAAAAAGCTCTGGAAACACCATATATTTT.

The V and J genes are TRBV19 and TRBJ1-5; weak D call: TRBD1 (6 bases). CDR1 is LNHDA, CDR2 SQIVND, per germline (reference sequence). This CDR3 is 14 amino acids long. The ends were cut back, 3 bases at V and 6 bases at J, with 12 bases in the middle. The chain's CDR3 is CASSINRAGQPQHF. Here the CDR3 DNA reads TGTGCCAGTAGTATTAACAGGGCAGGTCAGCCCCAGCATTTT.

The rearrangement joins TRBV14 to TRBJ1-2; 7 bases line up with TRBD1. From germline, CDR1 is SGHDN and CDR2 FVKESK. The V gene end was trimmed by 2 bases and the J gene end by 7 bases; junction bases not matched to a gene: 7. This CDR3 region has 14 residues. CDR3 coding DNA: TGTGCCAGCAGCCAATTGCGACAGGGAGGTGGCTACACCTTC. It codes for CASSQLRQGGGYTF.

Worth noting for this clone: The same CDR3 also results from other DNA sequences found in this sample. The chain uses TRBV27 and TRBJ2-7; 16 bases line up with TRBD2. The CDR3 is 17 amino acids. With V trimmed by 4 bases and J by 5 bases, 8 bases remained unmatched. Germline CDR1 reads MNHEY; CDR2 reads SMNVEV (reference sequence). The CDR3 reads CASSSQGLAGGQDEQYF. CDR3 nucleotide sequence: TGTGCCAGCAGTTCCCAGGGACTAGCGGGGGGGCAGGACGAGCAGTACTTC.

The V gene is TRBV2, the J gene TRBJ2-5, with 9 bases identical to TRBD1. CDR1 SNHLY and CDR2 FYNNEI come from the germline V gene. The CDR3 consists of 14 residues. Trimming cost V 5 bases and J 2 bases; bases outside gene matches: 3. The CDR3 nucleotides read TGTGCCAGCAGTCAGGGACAGGGACAAGAGACCCAGTACTTC. Residues: CASSQGQGQETQYF.

V is TRBV7-9 and J is TRBJ1-5; 8 bases line up with TRBD1. CDR3 length: 16 residues. V lost 4 bases to trimming and J lost 2 bases; unmatched junction nucleotides: 7. Looked up from germline, CDR1 is SEHNR and CDR2 is FQNEAQ (reference sequence). CDR3 protein: CASSSTGGLGNQPQHF. The CDR3, as DNA: TGTGCCAGCAGCTCCACAGGGGGATTGGGCAATCAGCCCCAGCATTTT.

In this sample, this clone turned up a few times. CDR3 in DNA: TGTGCCAGCAGCACCACAGGGGAAAATTATTATTCACCCCTCCACTTT. Amino acids: CASSTTGENYYSPLHF. The V and J genes are TRBV27 and TRBJ1-6; 7 bases match TRBD1. The CDR3 loop spans 16 amino acids. Germline trimming cut 6 bases from V and 8 bases from J; bases unmatched to any gene: 13. Germline V CDR1 and CDR2: MNHEY, SMNVEV (reference sequence).

This chain joins TRBV19 and TRBJ1-2; a weak D match, TRBD1 (5 bases). This CDR3 has 14 amino acids. Germline values: CDR1 LNHDA, CDR2 SQIVND (reference sequence). V was pared by 5 bases and J by 0 bases, with 10 bases between. CDR3: CASSWTPTNYGYTF. Here the CDR3 DNA reads TGTGCCAGTAGTTGGACACCCACTAACTATGGCTACACCTTC.